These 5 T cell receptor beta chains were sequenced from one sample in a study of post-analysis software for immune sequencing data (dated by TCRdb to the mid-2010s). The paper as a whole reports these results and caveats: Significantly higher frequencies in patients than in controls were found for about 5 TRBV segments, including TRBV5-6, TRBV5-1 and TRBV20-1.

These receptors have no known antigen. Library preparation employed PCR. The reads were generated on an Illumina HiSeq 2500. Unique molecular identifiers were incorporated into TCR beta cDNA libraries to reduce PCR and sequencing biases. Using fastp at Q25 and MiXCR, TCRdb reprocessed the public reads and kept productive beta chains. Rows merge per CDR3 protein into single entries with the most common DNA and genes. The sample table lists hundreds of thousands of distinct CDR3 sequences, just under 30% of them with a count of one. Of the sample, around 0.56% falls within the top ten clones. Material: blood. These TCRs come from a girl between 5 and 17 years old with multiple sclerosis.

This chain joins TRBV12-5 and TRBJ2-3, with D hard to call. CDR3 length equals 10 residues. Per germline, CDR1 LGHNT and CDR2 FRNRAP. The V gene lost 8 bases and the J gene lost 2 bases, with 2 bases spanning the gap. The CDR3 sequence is CASTTDTQYF. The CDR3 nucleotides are TGTGCTAGTACCACAGATACGCAGTATTTT.

CDR3 nucleotides: TGTGCCAGCAGCTTAGGCGTCAGGGGGTATAGCAATCAGCCCCAGCATTTT. It codes for CASSLGVRGYSNQPQHF. V gene TRBV7-8 combines with J gene TRBJ1-5; TRBD1 matches 7 bases. The V gene's germline CDR1 is SGHVS and CDR2 FQNEAQ. The CDR3 loop spans 17 amino acids. J was trimmed by 0 bases and V by 1 base; bases with no gene match: 6.

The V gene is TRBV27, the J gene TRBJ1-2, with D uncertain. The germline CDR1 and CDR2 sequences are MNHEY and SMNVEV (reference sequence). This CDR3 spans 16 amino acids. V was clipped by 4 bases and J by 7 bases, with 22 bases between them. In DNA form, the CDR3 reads TGTGCCAGCAGTTCAGCGGGGTCCTTACATAGAGCTGGCTACACCTTC. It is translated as CASSSAGSLHRAGYTF.

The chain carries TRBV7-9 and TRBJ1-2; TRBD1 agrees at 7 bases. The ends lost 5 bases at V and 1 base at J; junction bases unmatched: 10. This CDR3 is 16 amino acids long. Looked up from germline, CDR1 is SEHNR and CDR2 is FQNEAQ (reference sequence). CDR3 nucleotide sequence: TGTGCCAGCAGCCCAGCGGGACAGATTGATAACTATGGCTACACCTTC. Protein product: CASSPAGQIDNYGYTF.

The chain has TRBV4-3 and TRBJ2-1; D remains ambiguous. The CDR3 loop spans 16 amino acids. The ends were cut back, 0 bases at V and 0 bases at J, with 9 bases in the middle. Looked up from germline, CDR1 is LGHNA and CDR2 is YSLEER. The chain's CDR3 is CASSQDWGSSYNEQFF. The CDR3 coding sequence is TGCGCCAGCAGCCAAGACTGGGGTAGCTCCTACAATGAGCAGTTCTTC.